The present entry profiles one TCR beta chain with its context. The data stem from a study of T cells after somatic rescue of genetic block. This table comes from immunoSEQ multiplex PCR, and its TCRdb copy is limited to in-frame clones, with some not included. The table includes about 70,000 clones, about 90% detected once. There are 15 residues in the CDR3. In germline, CDR1 is MDHEN, CDR2 SYDVKM. Trimming removed 3 bases from V and 7 bases from J; junction bases left unmatched: 10. The V call is TRBV28, the J call TRBJ1-2, with 8 bases matching TRBD1. Sequencing input: peripheral blood mononuclear cells (PBMCs). This sequence was found in a man aged 40-49 years. CDR3 nucleotides: TGTGCCAGCAGTTTCCCCCGGAGGACAGGGCCTGGCTACACCTTC. It translates to CASSFPRRTGPGYTF.